This paragraph reports one T cell receptor (beta chain). In germline, CDR1 is MNHEY, CDR2 SVGAGI. J was trimmed by 2 bases and V by 6 bases; bases with no gene match: 7. The CDR3 length is 14 residues. Methods used by the authors: It was from reference gene primer amplification that nucleated cell counts were estimated. This table comes from immunoSEQ multiplex PCR, and its TCRdb copy is limited to in-frame clones, with some not included. V and J calls and clone size are given by that table; D and trimming were obtained from the DNA. The sample includes over 80,000 clones, around nine tenths of them seen just once. The sample originates from a study of blood T cell repertoires in COVID-19.

The receptor comes from a woman aged 80 or older with acute or convalescent COVID-19. What was sequenced was peripheral blood. The V gene is TRBV6-5, the J gene TRBJ2-7; 7 nucleotides match TRBD1. CDR3 in DNA: TGTGCCAGCAGCCAGACAGGGATTACCTACGAGCAGTACTTC. Protein: CASSQTGITYEQYF.